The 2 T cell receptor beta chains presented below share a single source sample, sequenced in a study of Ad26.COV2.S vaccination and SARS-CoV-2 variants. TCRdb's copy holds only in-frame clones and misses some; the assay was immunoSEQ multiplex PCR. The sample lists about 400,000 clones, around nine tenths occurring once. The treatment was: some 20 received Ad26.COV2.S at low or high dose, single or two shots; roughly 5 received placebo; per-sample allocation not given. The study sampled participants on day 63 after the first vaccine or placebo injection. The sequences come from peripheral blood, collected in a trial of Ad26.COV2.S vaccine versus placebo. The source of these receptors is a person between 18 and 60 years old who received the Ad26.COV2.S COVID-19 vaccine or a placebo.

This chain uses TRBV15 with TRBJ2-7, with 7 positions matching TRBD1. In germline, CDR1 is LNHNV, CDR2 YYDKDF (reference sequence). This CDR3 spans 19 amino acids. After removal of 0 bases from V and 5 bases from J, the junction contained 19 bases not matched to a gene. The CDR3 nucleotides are TGTGCCACCAGCAGAGAAGTATTTACAGGGGCCACCCTACCTAACGAGCAGTACTTC. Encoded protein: CATSREVFTGATLPNEQYF.

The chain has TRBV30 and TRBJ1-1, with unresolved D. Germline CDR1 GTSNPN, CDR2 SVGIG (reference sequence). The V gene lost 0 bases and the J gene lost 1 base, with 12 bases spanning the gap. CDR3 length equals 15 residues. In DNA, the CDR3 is TGTGCCTGGAGTGTAAAGGTACGGGGGAACACTGAAGCTTTCTTT. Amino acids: CAWSVKVRGNTEAFF.